This T cell receptor (beta chain) emerged from a study of blood T cell repertoires in COVID-19. About the research overall: T cells, B-cell-depleted T cells, or PBMCs provided the cDNA or gDNA that served as material.

Data came from immunoSEQ multiplex PCR; TCRdb stores just in-frame clones and leaves some out. Seen here are 200,000 to 300,000 clones, around 80% observed once, and the top ten hold around 2%. The germline V and J ends were trimmed by 1 base and 3 bases, with 10 bases remaining between them. Germline V gene lookup returns CDR1 SGHTA and CDR2 FQGNSA. The CDR3 loop spans 14 amino acids. The genes are TRBV7-2 and TRBJ2-7; D may be TRBD1 (5 bases). Specimen: peripheral blood. The receptor was derived from a woman of 80 years or more with acute or convalescent COVID-19. The CDR3 DNA follows: TGTGCCAGCAGCTTAGAGTCCAGGGACTACGAGCAGTACTTC. Residues: CASSLESRDYEQYF.